This T cell receptor beta chain stems from a study of CD8 T cells in ankylosing spondylitis. Study-level points and caveats: Seemingly distinctive of ankylosing spondylitis blood was a TCR beta motif formed by eight highly homologous variants. Within peripheral blood, clones linked to disease were CD8+ and relatively rare.

Libraries of TCR beta came from quantitative 5'-RACE with molecular barcodes. A single record per CDR3 protein comes from TCRdb applying MiXCR to the 5' RACE reads. The table includes 200,000 to 250,000 distinct CDR3 sequences, roughly 10% detected once. This clonotype was observed many times. No antigen is known for it. Sequencing used blood, either unsorted or a sorted T cell fraction (not recorded which). The receptor was isolated from a male donor with ankylosing spondylitis or in good health (not recorded which).

CDR3 sequence (DNA): TGCGCCAGCACCAGTAGGACAGGCCAAGAGACCCAGTACTTC. Its translation is CASTSRTGQETQYF. The genes are TRBV5-1 and TRBJ2-5; 7 positions agree with TRBD1. This CDR3 is 14 amino acids long. Germline assignment: CDR1 SGHRS and CDR2 YFSETQ. Trimming at V came to 6 bases and at J to 1 base, leaving 6 bases not matched to a gene.